The entry below describes one T cell receptor beta chain. Its target antigen remains unknown. No per-base quality is available; no much larger clone lies one base away. Systemically healthy Caucasian individuals from Russia, approximately 39 in total and aged roughly 6 to 100 years, were included as donors. Approximately 10 milliliters of peripheral blood were collected from each donor into EDTA-treated Vacutainer tubes. PBMCs were isolated by Ficoll-Paque density-gradient centrifugation, with at least 6 million obtained per sample. Total RNA was extracted from PBMCs with Trizol reagent, with at least 5 micrograms obtained per sample. For every donor, flow cytometry on a PBMC aliquot measured the percentage of naive CD45RAhigh/CD27high T cells. This entry belongs to a study of blood T cells in healthy people across ages (dated by TCRdb to the mid-2010s). Concerning the study at large: In model experiments, template switching captured about one uniquely barcoded TCR beta cDNA molecule for every two T cells. To avoid experimental bias, donors of different ages were randomly spread across the sequencing lanes. Using the same blood draw, the study looked at two additional independent replicas of 1 million unique cDNA reads for two donors, one aged 18 to 30 and the other aged 80 or older. Four age groups were formed from the donors: young (average approximately 17 years), middle-aged (approximately 42), aged (62) and long-lived (roughly 88). Age-related changes in TCR beta repertoire diversity were measured in the study by deep sequencing normalized with unique cDNA molecular identifiers. Study-wide conclusions, independent of this receptor: Donor CMV infection status was unknown, potentially confounding age-related changes in expanded clonotypes. Compared with the aged group, the long-lived group had more naive CD4+ T cells, fewer expanded clones and increased TCR diversity, a pattern suggesting age selection. Observed TCR beta diversity correlated strongly with the percentage of naive T cells measured by flow cytometry. As age increased, observed TCR beta diversity per million T cells dropped in a roughly linear way, and a significant reduction was already evident by age around 41. Estimates of total diversity from one million sequenced T cells were regarded as lower bounds and underestimates. Conclusive comparison of naive and antigen-experienced compartments was prevented by the profiling of bulk unsorted PBMCs.

Relative to germline, V is missing 7 bases and J is missing 4 bases, with 12 bases of the junction outside any gene match. CDR1 is given as SGHTA and CDR2 as FQGNSA, both from the germline V gene. The CDR3, from cysteine to phenylalanine, totals 17 residues. The kept DNA is CDR3 alone, 51 bases in frame from the first base. The library was generated by 5' RACE. Sequencing used an Illumina HiSeq 2500. A second PCR of 7 to 11 cycles was run with a J-beta primer mix and a sample-barcoded 5' primer. A unique molecular identifier was introduced onto each TCR beta cDNA molecule by a template-switch 5' adaptor carrying 12 random nucleotides. Each sample yielded at least 2.5 million CDR3-containing paired-end reads. The Mint cDNA synthesis kit, primed by a TRBC-specific oligonucleotide, was used to synthesize first-strand cDNA from all RNA. All cDNA was treated with uracil-DNA glycosylase and then went through a first 18-cycle PCR with the universal primers M1SS and BC2_uni_R. On the authors' methods: Normalization of each sample was performed by random selection of 1 million high-quality reads, each carrying a distinct molecular identifier. Reads sharing molecular identifiers were discarded rather than binned into consensus sequences. MiTCR, with a Q25 quality threshold and the strictest error-elimination algorithm, was used for CDR3 identification, clonotype clustering and error correction. Lower-bound total TCR beta diversity was estimated with a nonparametric unseen species model using Euler transformation. Clones were called with MiXCR by TCRdb after fastp trimmed the public reads at Q25, and only in-frame beta chains were retained. All rows with the same CDR3 protein become a single entry with the most common DNA and genes. The V and J calls, along with clone size, are taken from TCRdb and not from the paper's own processing. Within this sample are roughly 1,700,000 distinct CDR3 sequences, with roughly 27% of them counted one time only. In total, the top ten clones hold roughly 8% of the sample.

The sequenced sample consisted of blood. The sequence was obtained from a woman aged 25 to 39 in good health. The chain uses TRBV7-2 and TRBJ2-2; TRBD2 agrees with 10 junctional bases. The CDR3 is CASIALAGASGTGELFF. The nucleotide sequence reads TGTGCCAGCATAGCTCTAGCGGGGGCCTCGGGCACCGGGGAGCTGTTTTTT.